This T cell receptor beta chain was observed in a study of CD8 T cells in Susac syndrome. Study observations and caveats: More than 15 Susac-specific public clones were found in total CD8+ repertoires and 5 or 6 in CD8+ TEMRA repertoires.

cDNA came from roughly 0.53 to 1 ug RNA primed by random hexamers. TCRdb recomputed calls from the immunoSEQ multiplex PCR reads with MiXCR, one row per CDR3 protein. The sample records 95,000 to 150,000 distinct CDR3 sequences, 85% to 95% being singletons. As regards this clonotype: What it binds is not known.

The CDR3 totals 13 residues. Trimming took off 4 bases at V and 2 bases at J, with 12 bases between the two ends. The germline V gene encodes CDR1 DFQATT and CDR2 SNEGSKA (reference sequence). The sequenced sample consisted of CD8+ T cells from PBMCs. The chain joins TRBV20-1 to TRBJ2-7; D is perhaps TRBD2 (7 bases). This TCR came from a human donor with Susac syndrome. CDR3 in DNA: TGCAGTGCTAACTGGCGGGGGCCCTACGAGCAGTACTTC. Its protein product is CSANWRGPYEQYF.